The source of this T cell receptor (beta chain) is a study of identical twins. The study's findings and limits: Excess low generation probability was seen in twin-shared out-of-frame alpha sequences.

TCRdb itself ran the 5' RACE reads through MiXCR, one entry per CDR3 protein. This table holds about 530,000 distinct CDR3 sequences, about 16% found once. There are a few counts of this clonotype. The antigen is not known. This CDR3 has 13 residues. V lost 5 bases and J 1 base, leaving 8 bases between the germline ends. Per germline, CDR1 DFQATT and CDR2 SNEGSKA (reference sequence). The sample also formed part of further work on yellow fever vaccine responses in identical twins.

The specimen sequenced was CD4+ T cells sorted from blood. This chain uses TRBV20-1 with TRBJ2-2; weak D call: TRBD1 (5 bases). The clonotype was recovered from a young woman in good health. The CDR3 region is CSAQDRNTGELFF. CDR3 sequence (DNA): TGCAGTGCTCAAGACAGGAACACCGGGGAGCTGTTTTTT.